These 26 T cell receptor beta chains share one sample of origin, sequenced in a study of T cells in Graves' hyperthyroidism and ophthalmopathy. It was RNA transcripts that yielded the amplified TCR beta CDR3 regions. RT-PCR in the first round (using the HTBI primer set) targeted the TCR CDR3. TCRdb itself ran the multiplex PCR reads through MiXCR, one entry per CDR3 protein. The table has 300,000 to 400,000 distinct CDR3 sequences, over 11% seen once. What was sequenced was blood. The receptor source for this set is a woman aged 60-70 years with Graves' hyperthyroidism.

This clonotype occurred a few times. This chain links TRBV14 with TRBJ2-1; 9 positions match TRBD1. Germline loops: CDR1 SGHDN, CDR2 FVKESK. This CDR3 is built from 16 residues. V lost 5 bases and J lost 11; bases outside the gene matches: 16. CDR3 protein: CASSGTGTGSRLKQFF. In nucleotides, the CDR3 is TGTGCCAGCAGCGGAACCGGGACAGGGAGTAGATTGAAGCAGTTCTTC.

This clonotype was counted ten times or more. The chain is built from TRBV11-3 and TRBJ2-5; possible D gene TRBD1, 6 bases. Trimming left V 6 bases short and J 7 bases short, with 15 bases between. The V gene's germline CDR1 is SGHNT and CDR2 YENEEA. The CDR3 has 13 residues. The CDR3 region has the DNA TGTGCCAGCAGTATACAGGGAGAGGTGACCCAGTACTTC. Protein sequence: CASSIQGEVTQYF.

V usage is TRBV9 and J usage is TRBJ2-5, with 7 bases matching TRBD2. The J segment lost 5 bases and the V segment lost 4 bases, leaving 17 bases of the junction unmatched. The germline gives CDR1 SGDLS, CDR2 YYNGEE. CDR3 length: 17 amino acids. CDR3 loop: CASSPSSGGNFEETQYF. The CDR3, as DNA: TGTGCCAGCAGCCCTAGCTCGGGAGGAAACTTCGAGGAGACCCAGTACTTC. Using reference TRBV9 and TRBJ2-5 for the parts outside the CDR3, the full variable domain is DSGVTQTPKHLITATGQRVTLRCSPRSGDLSVYWYQQSLDQGLQFLIQYYNGEERAKGNILERFSAQQFPDLHSELNLSSLELGDSALYFCASSPSSGGNFEETQYFGPGTRLLVL.

This clonotype was detected ten times or more. The J gene is TRBJ1-5, the V gene TRBV30; no clear D gene. Germline loops: CDR1 GTSNPN, CDR2 SVGIG (reference sequence). The length of the CDR3 is 13 residues. V gave up 2 bases and J gave up 6 bases, with 11 bases separating them. CDR3 residues: CAWSNQVGQPQHF. In DNA, the CDR3 is TGTGCCTGGAGTAACCAGGTTGGTCAGCCCCAGCATTTT.

The sample holds many counts of this clonotype. The chain combines TRBV29-1 with TRBJ2-7; 7 nucleotides match TRBD1. This CDR3 is built from 13 residues. Germline V gives CDR1 SQVTM, CDR2 ANQGSEA. The V gene end was trimmed by 6 bases and the J gene end by 5 bases; junction bases not matched to a gene: 10. CDR3 DNA: TGCAGCGTCCTTCCCACAGGGGTAGACGAGCAGTACTTC. Translation gives CSVLPTGVDEQYF.

This clonotype appeared many times. The chain joins TRBV20-1 to TRBJ1-1, with a tentative D call TRBD1 (6 bases). The CDR3 extends over 13 amino acids. Germline loops: CDR1 DFQATT, CDR2 SNEGSKA (reference sequence). Trimming stripped 6 bases from V and 1 base from J, with 12 bases between. The CDR3 here is CSAYRQENTEAFF. The CDR3 coding sequence is TGCAGTGCGTACCGACAGGAGAACACTGAAGCTTTCTTT.

This clonotype has a count of ten or more. The chain employs TRBV30 and TRBJ1-3; D is unresolved. There are 15 residues in the CDR3. V was cut by 4 bases and J by 3 bases, with 16 bases left in between. In germline, CDR1 is GTSNPN, CDR2 SVGIG (reference sequence). The CDR3 nucleotides read TGTGCCTGGAACACCTACACGGGGTATGGAAACACCATATATTTT. Translation gives CAWNTYTGYGNTIYF.

This chain links TRBV6-2 or TRBV6-3 with TRBJ1-2; a weak D match, TRBD1 (5 bases). V was shortened by 5 bases and J by 5 bases, with 15 bases between the two germline ends. This CDR3 comprises 14 residues. Germline V gives CDR1 MNHEY, CDR2 SVGEGT. CDR3 amino acids: CASSRTGDLYGYTF. CDR3 in DNA: TGTGCCAGCAGTCGGACGGGGGACCTTTATGGCTACACCTTC.

The rearrangement links TRBV9 to TRBJ2-7; tentatively, D is TRBD2 (5 bases). Trimming took 3 bases from V and 3 from J, leaving 13 bases between them. The germline V gene encodes CDR1 SGDLS and CDR2 YYNGEE. The CDR3 totals 14 residues. The CDR3 DNA reads TGTGCCAGCAGCGCGGATCTAAGCGGCTACGAGCAGTACTTC. Its translation: CASSADLSGYEQYF.

This clonotype was observed a handful of times. The CDR3 loop reads CAISESETTGELFF. Written as DNA, the CDR3 is TGTGCCATCAGTGAGTCTGAGACCACCGGGGAGCTGTTTTTT. The V call is TRBV10-3, the J call TRBJ2-2; D is ambiguous. This CDR3 comprises 14 residues. Germline CDR1 reads ENHRY; CDR2 reads SYGVKD. Trimming pared 0 bases from V and 4 bases from J, leaving 6 bases between.

This clonotype was seen at least ten times. The chain employs TRBV7-8 and TRBJ2-5, with a possible D match to TRBD2 (5 bases). The CDR3 has 18 amino acids. The V end was cut by 0 bases, the J end by 6 bases, with 23 bases between. Germline V gives CDR1 SGHVS, CDR2 FQNEAQ. CDR3 region: CASSLAFSGVGMRKTQYF. The CDR3 DNA sequence: TGTGCCAGCAGCTTAGCGTTTTCCGGGGTGGGGATGAGAAAGACCCAGTACTTC.

This clonotype was seen only a few times. This chain connects TRBV18 to TRBJ1-6; 10 nucleotides agree with TRBD1. This CDR3 has 15 amino acids. The germline CDR1 and CDR2 sequences are KGHSH and LQKENI. V trimming: 3 bases; J trimming: 9 bases; junction bases outside the gene matches: 5. CDR3 nucleotides: TGTGCCAGCTCACCCGGGACAGGGGACGGTTCACCCCTCCACTTT. Encoded protein: CASSPGTGDGSPLHF.

This clonotype has ten or more counts. This chain uses TRBV9 with TRBJ2-5; no definite D call. The V gene's germline CDR1 is SGDLS and CDR2 YYNGEE. V was cut by 0 bases and J by 5 bases, with 14 bases left in between. The CDR3 is 15 amino acids. The CDR3 reads CASSVGWRNVETQYF. The CDR3 DNA sequence: TGTGCCAGCAGCGTAGGCTGGCGGAACGTGGAGACCCAGTACTTC. Complete variable domain (other parts from reference TRBV9 and TRBJ2-5): DSGVTQTPKHLITATGQRVTLRCSPRSGDLSVYWYQQSLDQGLQFLIQYYNGEERAKGNILERFSAQQFPDLHSELNLSSLELGDSALYFCASSVGWRNVETQYFGPGTRLLVL.

Comment on this clonotype: Germline and junction disagree at one end, which may indicate a read error. J is TRBJ2-7 and V is TRBV11-1; tentatively, D is TRBD1 (5 bases). CDR3 length: 11 residues. CDR1 is SGHAT and CDR2 is FQDESV in the germline V gene (reference sequence). CDR3 DNA: TGTGCCAGCAGCCCAGGGTTCGAGCAGCACTTC. Residues: CASSPGFEQHF. The variable domain in full, with the rest retrieved from reference TRBV11-1 and TRBJ2-7, is EAEVAQSPRYKITEKSQAVAFWCDPISGHATLYWYRQILGQGPELLVQFQDESVVDDSQLPKDRFSAERLKGVDSTLKIQPAELGDSAMYLCASSPGFEQHFGPGTRLTVT.

This clonotype appeared a few times. This chain links TRBV18 with TRBJ2-3; no firm D call. CDR1 and CDR2 from the germline V gene are KGHSH and LQKENI. This CDR3 spans 14 amino acids. The V end lost 0 bases, the J end lost 4 bases, and 8 bases lay between the germline ends. This CDR3 is CASSPPSLADTQYF. CDR3 nucleotide sequence: TGTGCCAGCTCACCACCAAGTTTGGCAGATACGCAGTATTTT.

This clonotype was found many times. The chain links TRBV11-2 to TRBJ2-5; D is undetermined. The CDR3 extends over 12 amino acids. The V and J ends lost 0 bases and 8 bases respectively, with 7 bases between them. The germline V gene encodes CDR1 SGHAT and CDR2 FQNNGV. The CDR3 nucleotides read TGTGCCAGCAGCTTAGAGCGAGGAACCCAGTACTTC. Translated: CASSLERGTQYF.

This clonotype occurred many times. The chain is built from TRBV6-1 and TRBJ2-7; D not resolved. Germline CDR1 and CDR2: MNHNS and SASEGT. The CDR3 extends over 15 amino acids. V lost 5 bases to trimming and J lost 0 bases, with 14 bases between them. In DNA, the CDR3 is TGTGCCAGCAGTTTGGGCAGAATGAGCTCCTACGAGCAGTACTTC. Translation gives CASSLGRMSSYEQYF.

V usage is TRBV6-2 or TRBV6-3 and J usage is TRBJ2-1; TRBD1 agrees at 7 bases. V lost 6 bases, J lost 8 bases, and 10 bases stayed unmatched. The length of the CDR3 is 14 residues. Germline CDR1 is MNHEY and CDR2 is SVGEGT. The CDR3: CASSHRGPRDEQFF. The CDR3 DNA reads TGTGCCAGCAGCCACAGGGGACCCAGGGATGAGCAGTTCTTC.

The V gene is TRBV30, the J gene TRBJ2-5, with D perhaps TRBD2 (6 bases). CDR1 GTSNPN and CDR2 SVGIG come from the germline V gene (reference sequence). Trimming shortened V by 3 bases and J by 5 bases, and 13 bases separated the two germline ends. There are 13 residues in the CDR3. The CDR3 DNA reads TGTGCCTGGAGCGCAGGACTACTGGAGACCCAGTACTTC. It codes for CAWSAGLLETQYF.

This clonotype was recorded many times. V and J are TRBV18 and TRBJ2-7, with 10 bases matching TRBD1. Germline V gene data show CDR1 as KGHSH and CDR2 as LQKENI. CDR3 size: 14 residues. Trimming cost V 5 bases and J 2 bases; bases outside gene matches: 3. The CDR3 bases are TGTGCCAGCTCAACCGGGACAGGGGCCTACGAGCAGTACTTC. Its translation: CASSTGTGAYEQYF. Drawing the rest from reference TRBV18 and TRBJ2-7, the complete variable domain is NAGVMQNPRHLVRRRGQEARLRCSPMKGHSHVYWYRQLPEEGLKFMVYLQKENIIDESGMPKERFSAEFPKEGPSILRIQQVVRGDSAAYFCASSTGTGAYEQYFGPGTRLTVT.

This clonotype has a count of ten or more. V and J are TRBV24-1 and TRBJ1-2; 8 bases match TRBD1. Germline CDR1 is KGHDR and CDR2 is SFDVKD. The CDR3 sequence is 14 residues long. Trimming cost V 5 bases and J 5 bases; bases outside gene matches: 6. CDR3 amino acids: CATSGMDRVYGYTF. As DNA, the CDR3 is TGTGCCACCAGTGGGATGGACAGGGTATATGGCTACACCTTC.

The table lists this clonotype with many counts. This chain uses TRBV29-1 with TRBJ2-3; perhaps TRBD2 as D (5 bases). The CDR3 is made up of 13 amino acids. The ends were cut back, 2 bases at V and 11 bases at J, with 17 bases in the middle. Germline CDR1 and CDR2: SQVTM and ANQGSEA. CDR3 DNA sequence: TGCAGCGTTGAACGTAGCCGGGGTGGGGTGCAGTATTTT. It specifies CSVERSRGGVQYF.

This clonotype was detected a few times. Given a much more abundant clone one base away, this may be a read error. The chain joins TRBV20-1 to TRBJ2-7, with a possible D match to TRBD2 (6 bases). The J call is in doubt because the DNA end fits TRBJ2-1 better. Germline CDR1 DFQATT, CDR2 SNEGSKA (reference sequence). This CDR3 region has 13 residues. CDR3 sequence reads: CSARVGGTYEQFF. The CDR3 DNA sequence: TGCAGTGCTAGAGTCGGGGGAACCTACGAGCAGTTCTTC.

This clonotype was observed at least ten times. The chain links TRBV2 to TRBJ2-3, with D maybe TRBD2 (5 bases). CDR1 and CDR2 (germline): SNHLY, FYNNEI. CDR3 length: 14 amino acids. Trimming left V 6 bases short and J 4 bases short, with 14 bases between. CDR3 coding DNA: TGTGCCAGCAGCCCCGGACTGGCGGCAGATACGCAGTATTTT. This sequence encodes CASSPGLAADTQYF.

This clonotype was detected many times. V is TRBV18 and J is TRBJ1-2; TRBD1 agrees at 7 bases. Germline V CDR1 and CDR2: KGHSH, LQKENI. The ends lost 3 bases at V and 8 bases at J; junction bases unmatched: 15. This CDR3 has 16 residues. Here the CDR3 reads CASSPALGQVRTGYTF. In DNA, the CDR3 is TGTGCCAGCTCACCCGCCCTCGGACAGGTCCGAACGGGCTACACCTTC.

The chain employs TRBV29-1 and TRBJ2-7, with 9 bases identical to TRBD1. Germline CDR1 is SQVTM and CDR2 is ANQGSEA. Unmatched junction bases numbered 5, after V lost 5 bases and J lost 0 bases. There are 14 residues in the CDR3. This chain's CDR3 is CSVLDRGLSYEQYF. The CDR3 DNA follows: TGCAGCGTTTTGGACAGGGGCCTCTCCTACGAGCAGTACTTC.